The present TCR beta chain was sequenced within a study of cytomegalovirus exposure and HLA in healthy donors. Whole-study findings and limits: Researchers reportedly found TCR beta sequences accurately predicted most subjects' HLA-A and HLA-B alleles. An ancestry cluster, one associated with Asian ancestry, reportedly showed fewer N-insertions than the approximately 650-donor mean in a later analysis. A few chains tied to CMV proved CMV antigen-specific in vitro.

Primers for the PCR totalled 60 Vbeta and 13 Jbeta. Source study methods: There were 70 million to 95 million unique TCR beta chains by a later count, and about 12 million of them were shared. Profiling relied on immunoSEQ multiplex PCR, and the TCRdb table lists in-frame clones only, not all of them. V and J calls and clone size are as listed in that table; D and trimming were resolved from the DNA. The sample shows 100,000 to 120,000 clones, about 81% of them seen only once. CDR3 length: 14 amino acids. The germline CDR1 and CDR2 sequences are MNHEY and SVGAGI. V shed 3 bases, J shed 3 bases, and the junction held 4 bases outside the gene matches. As regards this clone: The antigen remains undetermined.

The material sequenced was PBMCs. The origin of this receptor is a man aged 25-40 years in good health and CMV-seronegative. The rearrangement links TRBV6-5 to TRBJ1-1; 7 nucleotides line up with TRBD1. The CDR3 DNA follows: TGTGCCAGCAGTTATTCCAGGGGGGACACTGAAGCTTTCTTT. It codes for CASSYSRGDTEAFF.